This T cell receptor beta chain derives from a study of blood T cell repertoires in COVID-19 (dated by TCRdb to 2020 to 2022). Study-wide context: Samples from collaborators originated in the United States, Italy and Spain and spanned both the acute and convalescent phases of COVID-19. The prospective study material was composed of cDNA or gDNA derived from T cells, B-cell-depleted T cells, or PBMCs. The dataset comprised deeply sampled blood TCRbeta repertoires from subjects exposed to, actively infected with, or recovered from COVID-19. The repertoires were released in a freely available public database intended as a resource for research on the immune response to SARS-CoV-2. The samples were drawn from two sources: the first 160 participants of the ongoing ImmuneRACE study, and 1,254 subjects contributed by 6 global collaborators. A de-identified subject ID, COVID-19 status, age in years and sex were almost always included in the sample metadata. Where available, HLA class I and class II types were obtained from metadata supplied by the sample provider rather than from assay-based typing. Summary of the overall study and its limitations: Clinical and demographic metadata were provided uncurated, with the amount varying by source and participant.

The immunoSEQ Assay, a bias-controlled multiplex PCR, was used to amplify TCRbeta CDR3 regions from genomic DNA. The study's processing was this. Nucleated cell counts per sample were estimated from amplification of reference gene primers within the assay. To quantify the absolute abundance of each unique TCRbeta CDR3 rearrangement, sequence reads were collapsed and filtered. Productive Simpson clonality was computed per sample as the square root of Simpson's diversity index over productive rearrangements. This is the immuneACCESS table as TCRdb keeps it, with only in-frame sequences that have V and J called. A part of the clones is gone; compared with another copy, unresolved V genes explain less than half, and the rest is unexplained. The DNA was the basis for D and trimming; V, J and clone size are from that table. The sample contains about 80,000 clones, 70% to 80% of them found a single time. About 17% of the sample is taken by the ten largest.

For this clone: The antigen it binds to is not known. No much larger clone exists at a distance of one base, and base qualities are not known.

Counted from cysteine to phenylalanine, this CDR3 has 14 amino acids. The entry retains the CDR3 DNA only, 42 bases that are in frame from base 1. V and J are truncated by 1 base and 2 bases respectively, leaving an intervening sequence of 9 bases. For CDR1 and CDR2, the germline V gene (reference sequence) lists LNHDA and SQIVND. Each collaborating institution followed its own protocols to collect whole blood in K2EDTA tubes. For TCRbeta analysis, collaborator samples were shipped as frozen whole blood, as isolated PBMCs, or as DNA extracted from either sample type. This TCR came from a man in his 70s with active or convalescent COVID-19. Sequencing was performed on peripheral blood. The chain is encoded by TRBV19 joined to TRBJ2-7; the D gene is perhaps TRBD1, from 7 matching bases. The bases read TGTGCCAGTAGTATAGGCAGGGGGGCCTACGAGCAGTACTTC. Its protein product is CASSIGRGAYEQYF.